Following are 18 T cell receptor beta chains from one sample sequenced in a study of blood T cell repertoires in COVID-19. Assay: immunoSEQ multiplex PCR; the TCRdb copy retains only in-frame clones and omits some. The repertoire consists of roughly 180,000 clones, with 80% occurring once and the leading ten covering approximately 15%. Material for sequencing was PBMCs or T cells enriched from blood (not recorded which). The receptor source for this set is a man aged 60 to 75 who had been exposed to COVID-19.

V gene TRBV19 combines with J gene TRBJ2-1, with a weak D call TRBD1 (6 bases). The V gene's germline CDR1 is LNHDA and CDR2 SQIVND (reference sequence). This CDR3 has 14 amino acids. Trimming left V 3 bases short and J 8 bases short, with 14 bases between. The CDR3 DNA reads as TGTGCCAGTAGTATTCTAGCCCCAGGGGATGAGCAGTTCTTC. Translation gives CASSILAPGDEQFF.

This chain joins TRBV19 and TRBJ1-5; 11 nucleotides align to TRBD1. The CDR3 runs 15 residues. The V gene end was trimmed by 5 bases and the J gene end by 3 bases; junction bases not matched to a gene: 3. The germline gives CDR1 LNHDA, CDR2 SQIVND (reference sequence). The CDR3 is CASSPGQGDNQPQHF. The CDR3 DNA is TGTGCCAGTAGTCCGGGACAGGGGGACAATCAGCCCCAGCATTTT.

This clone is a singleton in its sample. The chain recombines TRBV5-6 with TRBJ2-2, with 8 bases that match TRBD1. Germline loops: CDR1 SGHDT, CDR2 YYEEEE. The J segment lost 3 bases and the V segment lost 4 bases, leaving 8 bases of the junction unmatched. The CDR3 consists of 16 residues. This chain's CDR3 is CASSVTGTGHTGELFF. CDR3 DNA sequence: TGTGCCAGCAGCGTCACCGGGACAGGACACACCGGGGAGCTGTTTTTT.

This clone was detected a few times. CDR3 in DNA: TGTGCCAGCTCACCGACTAGCCCCGGGGAGCTGTTTTTT. Encoded protein: CASSPTSPGELFF. This chain links TRBV18 with TRBJ2-2; TRBD2 agrees at 7 bases. The CDR3 loop spans 13 amino acids. The ends lost 3 bases at V and 6 bases at J; junction bases unmatched: 1. Germline V CDR1 and CDR2: KGHSH, LQKENI. Using reference TRBV18 and TRBJ2-2 for the parts outside the CDR3, the full variable domain is NAGVMQNPRHLVRRRGQEARLRCSPMKGHSHVYWYRQLPEEGLKFMVYLQKENIIDESGMPKERFSAEFPKEGPSILRIQQVVRGDSAAYFCASSPTSPGELFFGEGSRLTVL.

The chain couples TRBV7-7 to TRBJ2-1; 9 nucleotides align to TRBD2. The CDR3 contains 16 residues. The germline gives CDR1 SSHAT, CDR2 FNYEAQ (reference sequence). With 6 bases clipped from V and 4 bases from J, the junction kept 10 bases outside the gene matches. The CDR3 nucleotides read TGTGCCAGCAGTGAGGGGGCCGCGGGAGGGTACAATGAGCAGTTCTTC. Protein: CASSEGAAGGYNEQFF.

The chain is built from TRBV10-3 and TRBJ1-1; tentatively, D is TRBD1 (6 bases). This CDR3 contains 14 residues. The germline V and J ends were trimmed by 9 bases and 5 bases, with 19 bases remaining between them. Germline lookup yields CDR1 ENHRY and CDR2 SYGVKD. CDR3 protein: CAMGASGGGTEAFF. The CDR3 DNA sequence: TGTGCCATGGGGGCCTCCGGGGGAGGGACTGAAGCTTTCTTT.

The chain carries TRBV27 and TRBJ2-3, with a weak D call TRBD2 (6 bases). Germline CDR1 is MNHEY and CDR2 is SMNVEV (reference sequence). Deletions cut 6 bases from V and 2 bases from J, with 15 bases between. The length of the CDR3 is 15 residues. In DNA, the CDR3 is TGTGCCAGCAGAATAGCGGAGGACCTCACAGATACGCAGTATTTT. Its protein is CASRIAEDLTDTQYF.

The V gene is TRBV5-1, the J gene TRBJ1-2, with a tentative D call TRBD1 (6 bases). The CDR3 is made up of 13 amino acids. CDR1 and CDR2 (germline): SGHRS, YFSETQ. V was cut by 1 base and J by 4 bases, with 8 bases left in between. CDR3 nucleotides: TGCGCCAGCAGCTTGACAGGGATCTATGGCTACACCTTC. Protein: CASSLTGIYGYTF.

The CDR3 DNA is TGCGCCAGCAGGGGACAGGGGGTTGACTATGGCTACACCTTC. It codes for CASRGQGVDYGYTF. The V gene is TRBV5-1, the J gene TRBJ1-2, with 11 bases aligning to TRBD1. The V and J ends lost 5 bases and 3 bases, in that order; junction bases with no gene match: 3. Germline V gene sequence: CDR1 SGHRS, CDR2 YFSETQ. The CDR3 extends over 14 amino acids.

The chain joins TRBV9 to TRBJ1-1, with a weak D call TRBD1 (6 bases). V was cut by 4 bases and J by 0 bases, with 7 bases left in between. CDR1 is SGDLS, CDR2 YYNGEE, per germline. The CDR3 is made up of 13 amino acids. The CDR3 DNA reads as TGTGCCAGCAGCCAGGGGATGAACACTGAAGCTTTCTTT. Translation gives CASSQGMNTEAFF.

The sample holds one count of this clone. The CDR3 DNA sequence: TGTGCCAGCAGTTTAGCGGAAATCACAGATACGCAGTATTTT. It translates to CASSLAEITDTQYF. V gene TRBV6-5 combines with J gene TRBJ2-3; TRBD2 might be the D (6 bases). Per the germline V gene, CDR1 is MNHEY and CDR2 is SVGAGI. The length of the CDR3 is 14 residues. Trimming took off 4 bases at V and 2 bases at J, with 10 bases between the two ends.

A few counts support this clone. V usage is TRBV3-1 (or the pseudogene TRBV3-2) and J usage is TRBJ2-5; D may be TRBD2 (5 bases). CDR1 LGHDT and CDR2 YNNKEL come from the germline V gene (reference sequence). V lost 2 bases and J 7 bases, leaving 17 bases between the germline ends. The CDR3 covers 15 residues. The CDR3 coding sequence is TGTGCCAGCAGCCAATCGCCGGACGTAGGAGGGACCCAGTACTTC. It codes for CASSQSPDVGGTQYF.

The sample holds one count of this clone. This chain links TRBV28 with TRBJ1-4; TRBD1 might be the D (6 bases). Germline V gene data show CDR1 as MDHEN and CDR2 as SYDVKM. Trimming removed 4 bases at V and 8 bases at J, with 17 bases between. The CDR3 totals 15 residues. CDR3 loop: CASSSFSRGGEKLFF. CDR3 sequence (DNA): TGTGCCAGCAGTTCGTTTAGCAGGGGCGGCGAAAAACTGTTTTTT.

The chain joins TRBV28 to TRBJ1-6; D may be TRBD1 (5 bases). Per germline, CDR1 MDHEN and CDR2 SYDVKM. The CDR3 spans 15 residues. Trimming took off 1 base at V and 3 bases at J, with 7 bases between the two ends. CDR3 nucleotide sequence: TGTGCCAGCAGTTTATTGGGGGGCTATAATTCACCCCTCCACTTT. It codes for CASSLLGGYNSPLHF.

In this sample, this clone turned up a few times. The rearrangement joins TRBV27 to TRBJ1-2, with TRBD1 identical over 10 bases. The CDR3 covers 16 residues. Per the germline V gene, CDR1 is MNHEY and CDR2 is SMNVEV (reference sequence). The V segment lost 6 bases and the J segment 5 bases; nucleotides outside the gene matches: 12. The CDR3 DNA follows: TGTGCCAGCAGCCGGACCCGGACAGGGGGGATATATGGCTACACCTTC. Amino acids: CASSRTRTGGIYGYTF.

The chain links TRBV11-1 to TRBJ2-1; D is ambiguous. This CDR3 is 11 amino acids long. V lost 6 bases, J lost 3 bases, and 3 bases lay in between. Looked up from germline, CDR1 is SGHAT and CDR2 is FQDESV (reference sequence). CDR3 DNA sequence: TGTGCCAGCAGTCACTACAATGAGCAGTTCTTC. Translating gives CASSHYNEQFF.

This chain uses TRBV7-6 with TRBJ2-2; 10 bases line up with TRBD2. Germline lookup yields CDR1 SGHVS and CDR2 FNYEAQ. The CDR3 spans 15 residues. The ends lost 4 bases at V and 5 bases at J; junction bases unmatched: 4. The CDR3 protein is CASSSSGSGTGELFF. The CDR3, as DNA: TGTGCCAGCAGCTCTAGCGGGAGTGGTACCGGGGAGCTGTTTTTT.

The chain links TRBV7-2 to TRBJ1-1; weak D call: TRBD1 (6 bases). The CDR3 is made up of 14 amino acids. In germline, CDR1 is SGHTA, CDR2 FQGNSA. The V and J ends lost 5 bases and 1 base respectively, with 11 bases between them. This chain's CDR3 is CASSPGVSNTEAFF. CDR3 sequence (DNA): TGTGCCAGCAGCCCAGGGGTTTCGAACACTGAAGCTTTCTTT.